This T cell receptor beta chain comes out of a study of blood T cell repertoires in COVID-19. Method: immunoSEQ multiplex PCR; TCRdb's copy keeps in-frame clones and lacks some. The sample contains more than 65,000 clones, 84% of which appear only once. This CDR3 has 13 residues. V was shortened by 8 bases and J by 0 bases, with 8 bases between the two germline ends. Sequencing was done on a sample of peripheral blood. This chain connects TRBV12-3 or TRBV12-4 to TRBJ1-3, with D perhaps TRBD1 (5 bases). The TCR was taken from a man in his forties or fifties with acute or convalescent COVID-19. This CDR3 is CASGTYSGNTIYF. The CDR3 DNA follows: TGTGCCAGCGGGACTTACTCTGGAAACACCATATATTTT.